Following are 32 T cell receptor beta chains from one sample sequenced in a study of blood T cells in healthy people across ages. Next came a second PCR, run for 7 to 11 cycles, which used a sample-barcoded 5' primer along with a J-beta primer mix. TCRdb re-called the 5' RACE reads through MiXCR, storing one row per CDR3 protein. This table holds roughly 800,000 distinct CDR3 sequences, under 40% found once. Input material: blood. Receptor source: a man aged 18 to 29 in good health.

V usage is TRBV10-3 and J usage is TRBJ1-1; D not resolved. Trimming stripped 6 bases from V and 6 bases from J, with 14 bases between. The germline gives CDR1 ENHRY, CDR2 SYGVKD. The CDR3 extends over 13 amino acids. For the CDR3, the DNA is TGTGCCATCAGAGTTGGGGAGTCGGCTGAAGCTTTCTTT. Its translation: CAIRVGESAEAFF.

This clonotype occurred a few times. The chain uses TRBV7-9 and TRBJ1-1, with a possible D match to TRBD1 (5 bases). The CDR3 has 12 residues. V lost 4 bases and J lost 8, with 11 bases in between. CDR1 is SEHNR and CDR2 is FQNEAQ in the germline V gene (reference sequence). CDR3 bases: TGTGCCAGCAGCTCGGGGAGGGGCGAAGCTTTCTTT. Protein sequence: CASSSGRGEAFF.

The sample holds many counts of this clonotype. The chain employs TRBV12-5 and TRBJ2-7, with 8 bases that match TRBD1. The CDR3 loop spans 15 amino acids. From germline, CDR1 is LGHNT and CDR2 FRNRAP. Trimming took 7 bases from V and 0 from J; bases not matched to a gene: 8. CDR3: CASDRGDRPSYEQYF. The CDR3 DNA reads TGTGCTAGTGATCGAGGGGACAGGCCCTCCTACGAGCAGTACTTC. Full variable domain (outside the CDR3, taken from reference TRBV12-5 and TRBJ2-7): DARVTQTPRHKVTEMGQEVTMRCQPILGHNTVFWYRQTMMQGLELLAYFRNRAPLDDSGMPKDRFSAEMPDATLATLKIQPSEPRDSAVYFCASDRGDRPSYEQYFGPGTRLTVT.

The V call is TRBV4-2, the J call TRBJ1-5, with a possible D match to TRBD1 (5 bases). CDR3 size: 17 residues. V was clipped by 2 bases and J by 2 bases, with 16 bases between them. CDR1 and CDR2 from the germline V gene are LGHNA and YNFKEQ. In DNA, the CDR3 is TGTGCCAGCAGCCAATCCGACTACCGGGACGGCAATCAGCCCCAGCATTTT. Translation gives CASSQSDYRDGNQPQHF.

Only one count was recorded for this clonotype. V and J are TRBV20-1 and TRBJ2-7, with D perhaps matching TRBD2 (5 bases). Germline V gives CDR1 DFQATT, CDR2 SNEGSKA (reference sequence). CDR3 length equals 20 residues. The V gene lost 1 base and the J gene lost 3 bases, with 31 bases spanning the gap. The CDR3 region has the DNA TGCAGTGCTAGAGGTCTAAGAAGAGGGCTAGCCGGAGCGTATAACTACGAGCAGTACTTC. Its translation: CSARGLRRGLAGAYNYEQYF.

The V call is TRBV19, the J call TRBJ1-6; D unresolved. This CDR3 region has 14 residues. V was clipped by 4 bases and J by 5 bases, with 9 bases between them. Germline loops: CDR1 LNHDA, CDR2 SQIVND (reference sequence). This CDR3 reads CASSTRRDNSPLHF. The CDR3 DNA reads TGTGCCAGTAGTACGCGACGGGATAATTCACCCCTCCACTTT.

The chain employs TRBV9 and TRBJ1-1; no firm D call. Trimming removed 4 bases at V and 4 bases at J, with 14 bases between. The CDR3 is 14 amino acids. Germline V gene data show CDR1 as SGDLS and CDR2 as YYNGEE. The CDR3 nucleotides read TGTGCCAGCAGCCCTGGACTCACCCCCACTGAAGCTTTCTTT. Translation: CASSPGLTPTEAFF.

The CDR3 DNA follows: TGCAGTGCCCCCGACGGTGGAACAGGGGGTAACACTGAAGCTTTCTTT. This codes for CSAPDGGTGGNTEAFF. This sequence joins TRBV20-1 and TRBJ1-1; 8 nucleotides agree with TRBD1. The CDR3 loop spans 16 amino acids. CDR1 DFQATT and CDR2 SNEGSKA come from the germline V gene (reference sequence). J lost 2 bases, V lost 6 bases, and 14 bases had no gene match.

CDR3 loop: CASSAATLADTQYF. Here the CDR3 DNA reads TGTGCCAGCAGTGCCGCCACACTAGCAGATACGCAGTATTTT. This chain joins TRBV28 and TRBJ2-3, with D perhaps matching TRBD2 (5 bases). The CDR3 extends over 14 amino acids. Germline V gene lookup returns CDR1 MDHEN and CDR2 SYDVKM. Trimming left V 5 bases short and J 4 bases short, with 13 bases between.

This clonotype has only a few counts. The gene calls are TRBV20-1 and TRBJ2-3; 7 nucleotides align to TRBD2. Germline CDR1 reads DFQATT; CDR2 reads SNEGSKA (reference sequence). The ends lost 0 bases at V and 0 bases at J; junction bases unmatched: 6. The length of the CDR3 is 16 residues. CDR3 in DNA: TGCAGTGCTAGAGATCCGCGGGGGAGTAGCACAGATACGCAGTATTTT. Translation: CSARDPRGSSTDTQYF.

This chain joins TRBV6-5 and TRBJ2-5; perhaps TRBD2 as D (6 bases). The CDR3 totals 13 residues. With 5 bases removed from V and 7 bases from J, the gap between germline ends came to 14 bases. Germline CDR1 is MNHEY and CDR2 is SVGAGI. The CDR3 spells CASSRDSSSTQYF. CDR3 in DNA: TGTGCCAGCAGTCGGGACTCCAGCTCGACCCAGTACTTC.

This clonotype has just a few counts. The gene calls are TRBV4-1 and TRBJ2-3, with 10 bases that match TRBD2. Per the germline V gene, CDR1 is MGHRA and CDR2 is YSYEKL. V lost 1 base to trimming and J lost 2 bases; unmatched junction nucleotides: 6. This CDR3 spans 17 amino acids. CDR3 DNA: TGCGCCAGCAGCCAAGTAAGCGGGGGGGCTGCCACAGATACGCAGTATTTT. It encodes CASSQVSGGAATDTQYF.

V usage is TRBV12-3 or TRBV12-4 and J usage is TRBJ1-1; D may be TRBD1 (5 bases). Deletions cut 1 base from V and 10 bases from J, with 13 bases between. This CDR3 has 13 residues. The DNA for the CDR3 is TGTGCCAGCAGTTTAGGGCTAGGGGTAGTAGCTTTCTTT. This codes for CASSLGLGVVAFF.

This clonotype has only a few counts. This chain connects TRBV12-3 or TRBV12-4 to TRBJ2-1; TRBD1 matches at 7 bases. CDR3 length: 14 amino acids. Germline trimming cut 5 bases from V and 10 bases from J; bases unmatched to any gene: 11. The CDR3 loop reads CASSPPGQDLEQFF. The DNA of the CDR3 is TGTGCCAGCAGTCCCCCAGGACAGGACCTAGAGCAGTTCTTC.

There are many counts of this clonotype. This sequence joins TRBV20-1 and TRBJ2-7; D unresolved. V lost 3 bases, J lost 0 bases, and 9 bases lay in between. Germline loops: CDR1 DFQATT, CDR2 SNEGSKA (reference sequence). This CDR3 region has 13 residues. The CDR3 sequence: CSARAESSYEQYF. The DNA for the CDR3 is TGCAGTGCTAGGGCGGAGAGCTCCTACGAGCAGTACTTC.

The sample holds one count of this clonotype. This clone may be a read error of a much larger clone one base away. The rearrangement links TRBV20-1 to TRBJ2-3; D remains unclear. CDR3 length: 14 residues. Germline V CDR1 and CDR2: DFQATT, SNEGSKA (reference sequence). CDR3 nucleotide sequence: TGCAGTGTTAGAGATGTTGATAGCACCGATACGCAGTATTTT. Encoded protein: CSVRDVDSTDTQYF.

This clonotype was seen a handful of times. The chain uses TRBV12-3 or TRBV12-4 and TRBJ2-7; 7 nucleotides match TRBD1. V lost 6 bases to trimming and J lost 5 bases; unmatched junction nucleotides: 10. The CDR3 extends over 14 amino acids. The CDR3 protein is CASRRRDRSDEQYF. The CDR3 DNA is TGTGCCAGCAGGCGCCGGGACAGAAGCGACGAGCAGTACTTC.

The chain is built from TRBV15 and TRBJ2-1, with TRBD2 matching 10 bases. J gave up 4 bases and V 0 bases, and 6 bases lay outside the gene matches. The CDR3 is 17 residues long. CDR1 is LNHNV, CDR2 YYDKDF, per germline (reference sequence). CDR3 bases: TGTGCCACCAGCAGAGATCTAGCGGGGGCCTTATACAATGAGCAGTTCTTC. It yields the protein CATSRDLAGALYNEQFF.

In its sample, this clonotype was seen once. A read error may be the cause here, since a much bigger clone is one base away. The chain joins TRBV30 to TRBJ2-7, with no clear D. V lost 4 bases to trimming and J lost 11 bases, with 21 bases between them. Germline CDR1 GTSNPN, CDR2 SVGIG (reference sequence). This CDR3 has 13 amino acids. CDR3 nucleotides: TGTGCCTGGAATGGGGTCTCAGGAGACCCAAAGTACTTC. This codes for CAWNGVSGDPKYF.

The chain employs TRBV5-5 and TRBJ2-2; D is ambiguous. Deletions cut 4 bases from V and 3 bases from J, with 16 bases between. Per the germline V gene, CDR1 is SGHKS and CDR2 is YYEKEE (reference sequence). The CDR3 is made up of 16 amino acids. CDR3 coding DNA: TGTGCCAGCAGCCCAACCGACTGGGCCGACACCGGGGAGCTGTTTTTT. Translated, it gives CASSPTDWADTGELFF.

This clonotype was counted between two and nine times. The rearrangement uses TRBV29-1 and TRBJ2-5, with 7 nucleotides matching TRBD2. Trimming cost V 2 bases and J 4 bases; bases outside gene matches: 1. Germline V gene lookup returns CDR1 SQVTM and CDR2 ANQGSEA. CDR3 size: 12 residues. In DNA form, the CDR3 reads TGCAGCGTTGAATCGGGGGGAGAGACCCAGTACTTC. This sequence encodes CSVESGGETQYF.

This clonotype occurred many times. V is TRBV7-2 and J is TRBJ1-2; D is unclear. The V end was cut by 6 bases, the J end by 0 bases, with 5 bases between. Per germline, CDR1 SGHTA and CDR2 FQGNSA. The CDR3 runs to 12 residues. In DNA, the CDR3 is TGTGCCAGCAGGTCTGCTAACTATGGCTACACCTTC. It specifies CASRSANYGYTF. Using reference TRBV7-2 and TRBJ1-2 for the parts outside the CDR3, the full variable domain is GAGVSQSPSNKVTEKGKDVELRCDPISGHTALYWYRQSLGQGLEFLIYFQGNSAPDKSGLPSDRFSAERTGGSVSTLTIQRTQQEDSAVYLCASRSANYGYTFGSGTRLTVV.

Comments on this clonotype: A much larger clonotype is one base distant, so this may be a read error. This chain joins TRBV7-9 and TRBJ2-7; weak D call: TRBD2 (5 bases). Germline V gene data show CDR1 as SEHNR and CDR2 as FQNEAQ (reference sequence). This CDR3 has 14 amino acids. V lost 8 bases to trimming and J lost 6 bases, with 20 bases between them. CDR3 loop: CASAPQERRGEQYF. The CDR3 bases are TGTGCCAGCGCACCCCAGGAAAGACGGGGCGAGCAGTACTTC.

This clonotype was observed at least ten times. The chain employs TRBV10-3 and TRBJ2-3; 7 nucleotides align to TRBD1. CDR3 length: 15 amino acids. Germline loops: CDR1 ENHRY, CDR2 SYGVKD. J lost 0 bases, V lost 6 bases, and 6 bases had no gene match. The CDR3 spells CAISLDRASTDTQYF. The CDR3 DNA reads as TGTGCCATCAGCCTCGACAGGGCCAGCACAGATACGCAGTATTTT.

This CDR3 reads CASSQGSGNTIYF. In DNA, the CDR3 is TGCGCCAGCAGCCAAGGTTCTGGAAACACCATATATTTT. The chain is built from TRBV4-3 and TRBJ1-3; no clear D gene. Germline CDR1 reads LGHNA; CDR2 reads YSLEER. Between the trimmed V and J ends, which lost 1 base and 1 base, there was a span of 2 bases. The CDR3 spans 13 residues.

This rearrangement joins TRBV12-3 or TRBV12-4 to TRBJ2-7; TRBD1 is a possible D gene (7 bases). The V gene lost 6 bases and the J gene lost 10 bases, with 25 bases spanning the gap. This CDR3 region has 15 residues. CDR3 amino acids: CASSLRGVFQETQYF. Written as DNA, the CDR3 is TGTGCCAGCAGCCTCAGGGGGGTGTTCCAAGAGACTCAGTACTTC.

CDR3 region: CASSQTTGGEAFF. For the CDR3, the DNA is TGTGCCAGCAGTCAAACTACAGGGGGTGAAGCTTTCTTT. The chain uses TRBV3-1 and TRBJ1-1; 8 nucleotides line up with TRBD1. V gave up 6 bases and J gave up 7 bases; unmatched junction bases: 7. The CDR3 is 13 residues long. Germline V gives CDR1 LGHDT, CDR2 YNNKEL (reference sequence).

The rearrangement joins TRBV6-2 or TRBV6-3 to TRBJ2-3, with 13 positions matching TRBD2. The CDR3 loop spans 16 amino acids. V was clipped by 6 bases and J by 3 bases; unmatched bases: 6. From germline, CDR1 is MNHEY and CDR2 SVGEGT. CDR3: CASRLAGGPGTDTQYF. CDR3 sequence (DNA): TGTGCCAGCAGACTAGCGGGGGGGCCAGGGACAGATACGCAGTATTTT.

The chain combines TRBV6-5 with TRBJ2-1; a possible D gene is TRBD2 (5 bases). V lost 6 bases and J lost 8, with 14 bases in between. Germline assignment: CDR1 MNHEY and CDR2 SVGAGI. The CDR3 covers 13 residues. This CDR3 is CASSRAVFYEQFF. The CDR3 region has the DNA TGTGCCAGCAGCCGAGCGGTTTTTTATGAGCAGTTCTTC.

The chain uses TRBV7-2 and TRBJ1-1; possible D gene TRBD1, 5 bases. Trimming cost V 2 bases and J 2 bases, with 12 bases left between them. The CDR3 is 15 amino acids. Germline CDR1 reads SGHTA; CDR2 reads FQGNSA. The CDR3 coding sequence is TGTGCCAGCAGCTTATCGTTCAGGGCCAACACTGAAGCTTTCTTT. Its translation is CASSLSFRANTEAFF.

This rearrangement joins TRBV29-1 to TRBJ2-7; TRBD1 aligns across 8 bases. In germline, CDR1 is SQVTM, CDR2 ANQGSEA. With 2 bases clipped from V and 0 bases from J, the junction kept 6 bases outside the gene matches. The CDR3 is 15 amino acids. As DNA, the CDR3 is TGCAGCGTTGAAATCCCGGGACAGGACTCCTACGAGCAGTACTTC. This encodes CSVEIPGQDSYEQYF.

The V and J genes are TRBV29-1 and TRBJ1-2; D is ambiguous. The V gene lost 7 bases and the J gene lost 4 bases, with 16 bases spanning the gap. Germline CDR1 and CDR2: SQVTM and ANQGSEA. CDR3 size: 13 residues. The CDR3 loop reads CSAHSGGSYGYTF. The CDR3 bases are TGCAGCGCTCACTCCGGTGGTAGCTATGGCTACACCTTC.